The 5 T cell receptor beta chains below were found in one sample sequenced in a study of T cell repertoires in cytomegalovirus infection. TCRdb re-called the reads through MiXCR, storing one row per CDR3 protein. The profile shows around 200,000 distinct CDR3 sequences, approximately 17% of them singletons. The sample was CD8+ T cells from PBMCs. The receptors stem from a human donor in good health (CMV status not recorded). Some clones in this sample may be carry-over from other donors' samples.

The chain recombines TRBV9 with TRBJ1-4; no clear D. This CDR3 has 16 amino acids. Germline V CDR1 and CDR2: SGDLS, YYNGEE. V lost 4 bases and J 2 bases, leaving 15 bases between the germline ends. The CDR3 bases are TGTGCCAGCAGCCAAGGACGGTCTTCCACTAATGAAAAACTGTTTTTT. Protein product: CASSQGRSSTNEKLFF.

The CDR3 is CASSYGGGLNFKQYF. The CDR3 DNA reads TGTGCCAGCAGTTACGGGGGCGGGTTGAATTTCAAGCAGTACTTC. This rearrangement joins TRBV6-6 to TRBJ2-7; a weak D match, TRBD1 (6 bases). The ends were cut back, 2 bases at V and 8 bases at J, with 19 bases in the middle. From germline, CDR1 is MNHNY and CDR2 SVGAGI (reference sequence). The CDR3 sequence is 15 residues long.

The rearrangement links TRBV10-3 to TRBJ1-1; 10 positions agree with TRBD1. CDR1 is ENHRY and CDR2 is SYGVKD in the germline V gene. J was trimmed by 5 bases and V by 2 bases; bases with no gene match: 5. The CDR3 loop spans 15 amino acids. As DNA, the CDR3 is TGTGCCATCAGTGAGGACAGGGGGCGCGTGACTGAAGCTTTCTTT. Translating gives CAISEDRGRVTEAFF.

The chain recombines TRBV27 with TRBJ2-7, with 8 nucleotides matching TRBD1. CDR1 and CDR2 (germline): MNHEY, SMNVEV (reference sequence). V was clipped by 11 bases and J by 0 bases; unmatched bases: 3. This CDR3 region has 12 residues. The chain's CDR3 is CAVTGGSYEQYF. The CDR3 coding sequence is TGTGCCGTAACAGGGGGCTCCTACGAGCAGTACTTC.

This chain joins TRBV28 and TRBJ1-2; the D is unclear. V was trimmed by 6 bases and J by 7 bases, leaving 18 bases between them. Germline V gene sequence: CDR1 MDHEN, CDR2 SYDVKM. The CDR3 spans 14 residues. CDR3 DNA sequence: TGTGCCAGCAGCCCGCGGGTCGAGAGTGGTGGCTACACCTTC. This codes for CASSPRVESGGYTF.